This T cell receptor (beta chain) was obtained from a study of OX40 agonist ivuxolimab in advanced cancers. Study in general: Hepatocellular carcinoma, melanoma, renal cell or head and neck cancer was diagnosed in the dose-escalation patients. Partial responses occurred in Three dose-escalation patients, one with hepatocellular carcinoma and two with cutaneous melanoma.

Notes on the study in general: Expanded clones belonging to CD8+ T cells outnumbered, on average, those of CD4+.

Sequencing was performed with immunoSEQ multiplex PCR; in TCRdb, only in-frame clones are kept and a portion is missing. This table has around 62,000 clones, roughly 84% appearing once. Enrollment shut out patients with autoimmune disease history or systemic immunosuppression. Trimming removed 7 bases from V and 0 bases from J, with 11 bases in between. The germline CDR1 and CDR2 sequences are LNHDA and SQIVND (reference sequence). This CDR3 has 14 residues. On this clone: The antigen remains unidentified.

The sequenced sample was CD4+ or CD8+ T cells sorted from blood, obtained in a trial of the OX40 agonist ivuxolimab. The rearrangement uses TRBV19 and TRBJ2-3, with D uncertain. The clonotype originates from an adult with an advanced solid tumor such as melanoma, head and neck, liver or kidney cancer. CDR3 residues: CASTGPMSTDTQYF. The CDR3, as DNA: TGTGCCAGTACCGGGCCTATGAGCACAGATACGCAGTATTTT.